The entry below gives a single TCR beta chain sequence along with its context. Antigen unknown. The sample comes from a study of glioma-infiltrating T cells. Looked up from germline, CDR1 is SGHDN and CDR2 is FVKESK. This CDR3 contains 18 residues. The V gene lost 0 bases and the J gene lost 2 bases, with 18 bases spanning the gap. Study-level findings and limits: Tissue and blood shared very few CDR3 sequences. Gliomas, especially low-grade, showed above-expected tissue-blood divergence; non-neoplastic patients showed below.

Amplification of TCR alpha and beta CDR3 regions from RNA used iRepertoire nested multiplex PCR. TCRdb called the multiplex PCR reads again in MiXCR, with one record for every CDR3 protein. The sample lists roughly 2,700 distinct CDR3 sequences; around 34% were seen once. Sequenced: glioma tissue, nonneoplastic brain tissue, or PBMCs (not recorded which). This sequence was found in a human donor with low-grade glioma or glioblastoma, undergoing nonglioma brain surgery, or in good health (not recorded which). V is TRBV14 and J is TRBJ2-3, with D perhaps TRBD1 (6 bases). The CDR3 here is CASSQDHLRTVHTDTQYF. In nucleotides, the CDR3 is TGTGCCAGCAGCCAAGACCACCTACGGACAGTCCACACAGATACGCAGTATTTT. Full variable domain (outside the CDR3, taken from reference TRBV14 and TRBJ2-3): EAGVTQFPSHSVIEKGQTVTLRCDPISGHDNLYWYRRVMGKEIKFLLHFVKESKQDESGMPNNRFLAERTGGTYSTLKVQPAELEDSGVYFCASSQDHLRTVHTDTQYFGPGTRLTVL.